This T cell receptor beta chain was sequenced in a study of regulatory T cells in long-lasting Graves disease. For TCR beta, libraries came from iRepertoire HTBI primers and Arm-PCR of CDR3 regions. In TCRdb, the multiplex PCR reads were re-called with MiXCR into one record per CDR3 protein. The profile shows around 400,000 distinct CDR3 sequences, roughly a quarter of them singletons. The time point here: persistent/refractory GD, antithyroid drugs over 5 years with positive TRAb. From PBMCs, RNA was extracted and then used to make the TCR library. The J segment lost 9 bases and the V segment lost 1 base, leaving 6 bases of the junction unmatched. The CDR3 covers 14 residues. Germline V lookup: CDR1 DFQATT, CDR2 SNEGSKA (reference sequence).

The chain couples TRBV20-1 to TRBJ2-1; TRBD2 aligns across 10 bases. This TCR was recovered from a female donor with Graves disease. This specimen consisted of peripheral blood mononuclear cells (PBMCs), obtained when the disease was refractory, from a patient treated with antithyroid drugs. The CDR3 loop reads CSARASLAGTEQFF. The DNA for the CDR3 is TGCAGTGCTAGAGCCTCACTAGCGGGAACTGAGCAGTTCTTC.